A single sample is the source of the 5 T cell receptor beta chains below, sequenced in a study of cytomegalovirus exposure and HLA in healthy donors. Both 60 Vbeta primers and 13 Jbeta primers went into the PCR. Measured with immunoSEQ multiplex PCR; TCRdb has only the in-frame clones, and not every one. The table includes about 160,000 clones, around four fifths detected once. Sequenced input: PBMCs. The receptors were sampled from a woman aged 18-29 years in good health and CMV-seronegative.

The genes are TRBV6-1 and TRBJ2-7; possibly TRBD2 for D (7 bases). This CDR3 spans 16 amino acids. With 3 bases removed from V and 2 bases from J, the gap between germline ends came to 17 bases. Germline V gives CDR1 MNHNS, CDR2 SASEGT. The CDR3: CASSEVVFGGPYEQYF. CDR3 sequence (DNA): TGTGCCAGCAGTGAGGTAGTTTTCGGGGGGCCCTACGAGCAGTACTTC.

This chain joins TRBV19 and TRBJ2-7; maybe TRBD1 (7 bases). The CDR3 covers 13 residues. Germline V lookup: CDR1 LNHDA, CDR2 SQIVND (reference sequence). Trimming took off 5 bases at V and 3 bases at J, with 11 bases between the two ends. As DNA, the CDR3 is TGTGCCAGTAGTTCAGGGGGAGGCTACGAGCAGTACTTC. It specifies CASSSGGGYEQYF.

The chain uses TRBV21-1 and TRBJ2-3; TRBD1, the table's D call, lacks a check against the DNA. TRBV21-1 is a pseudogene. The CDR3 runs 21 residues. The CDR3 loop is CASSTRVAGQGAPAGTDTQYF. The CDR3 nucleotides are TGTGCCAGCAGCACCAGAGTGGCGGGACAGGGGGCGCCGGCTGGGACAGATACGCAGTATTTT.

This sequence joins TRBV7-3 and TRBJ2-5; the D gene is possibly TRBD1 (5 bases). V was clipped by 5 bases and J by 4 bases, with 11 bases between them. Per germline, CDR1 SGHTA and CDR2 FQGTGA. The CDR3 totals 13 residues. The CDR3 DNA follows: TGTGCCAGCAGCCTATCTAGGGGAGAGACCCAGTACTTC. This codes for CASSLSRGETQYF.

The chain uses TRBV27 and TRBJ2-7; 9 nucleotides align to TRBD1. V dropped 4 bases and J dropped 0; count of bases not matched to a gene: 1. The CDR3 contains 14 residues. The germline V gene encodes CDR1 MNHEY and CDR2 SMNVEV (reference sequence). Here the CDR3 reads CASSWTGDSYEQYF. The CDR3 DNA reads as TGTGCCAGCAGTTGGACAGGGGACTCCTACGAGCAGTACTTC.